This T cell receptor beta chain was sequenced in a study of blood T cell repertoires in COVID-19. Background on the study: Spain, Italy and the United States supplied samples that represented acute and convalescent COVID-19. Sample material is recorded as cDNA or gDNA derived from T cells, B-cell-depleted T cells, or PBMCs.

As processed by the authors: It was from reference gene primer amplification that nucleated cell counts were estimated. Using immunoSEQ multiplex PCR, the repertoire was profiled, and TCRdb retains in-frame clones only, with some absent. The D gene and trimming were derived from the DNA, and the V and J assignments and clone size from that table. The sample includes about 250,000 clones, 70% to 90% seen only once; the top ten take roughly 6.3%. This clone was seen a handful of times. In Seattle, patients joined the study during active infection and were tracked longitudinally. V shed 5 bases and J shed 1 base, with 20 bases lying between them. Germline CDR1 is SGHVS and CDR2 is FQNEAQ. The CDR3 is 17 amino acids.

Material: peripheral blood. The sequence was obtained from a woman in her twenties or thirties with COVID-19, enrolled during active disease. The chain couples TRBV7-8 to TRBJ1-1; D possibly corresponds to TRBD1 (6 bases). In nucleotides, the CDR3 is TGTGCCAGCAGCCCTAATGAGGGGGGGTGGGGGAACACTGAAGCTTTCTTT. Amino acids: CASSPNEGGWGNTEAFF.